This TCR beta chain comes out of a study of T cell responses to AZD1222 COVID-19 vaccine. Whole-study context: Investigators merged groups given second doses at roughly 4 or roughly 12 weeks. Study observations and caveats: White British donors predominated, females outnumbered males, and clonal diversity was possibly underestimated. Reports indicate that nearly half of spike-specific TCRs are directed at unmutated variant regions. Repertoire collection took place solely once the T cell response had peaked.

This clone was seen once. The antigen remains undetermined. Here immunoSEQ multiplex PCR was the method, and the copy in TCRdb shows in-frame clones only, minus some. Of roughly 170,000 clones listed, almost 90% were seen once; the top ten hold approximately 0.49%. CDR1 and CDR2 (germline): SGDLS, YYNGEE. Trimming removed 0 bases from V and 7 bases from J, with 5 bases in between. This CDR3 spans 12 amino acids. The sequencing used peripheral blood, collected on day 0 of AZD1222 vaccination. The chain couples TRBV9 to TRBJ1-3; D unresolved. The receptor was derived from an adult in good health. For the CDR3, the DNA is TGTGCCAGCAGCGTAGATTCCAACACCATATATTTT. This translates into CASSVDSNTIYF. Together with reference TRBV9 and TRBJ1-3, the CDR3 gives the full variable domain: DSGVTQTPKHLITATGQRVTLRCSPRSGDLSVYWYQQSLDQGLQFLIQYYNGEERAKGNILERFSAQQFPDLHSELNLSSLELGDSALYFCASSVDSNTIYFGEGSWLTVV.